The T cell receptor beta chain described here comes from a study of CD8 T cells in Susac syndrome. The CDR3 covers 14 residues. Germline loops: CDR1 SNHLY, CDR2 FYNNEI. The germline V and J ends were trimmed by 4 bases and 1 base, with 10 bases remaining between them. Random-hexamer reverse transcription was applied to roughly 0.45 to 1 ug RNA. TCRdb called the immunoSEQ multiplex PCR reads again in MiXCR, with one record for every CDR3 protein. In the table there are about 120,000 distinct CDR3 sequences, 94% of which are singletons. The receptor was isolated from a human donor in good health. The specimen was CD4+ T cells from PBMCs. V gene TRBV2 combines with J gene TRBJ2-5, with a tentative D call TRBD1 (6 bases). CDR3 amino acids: CASSGRGPQETQYF. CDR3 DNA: TGTGCCAGCAGTGGCAGGGGACCCCAAGAGACCCAGTACTTC.